The clone carrying this T cell receptor beta chain was seen many times. The antigen is undetermined. Then a second PCR, running about 6 to 11 cycles, was carried out with a sample-barcoded 5' primer and a J-beta primer mix. TCRdb called the 5' RACE reads again in MiXCR, with one record for every CDR3 protein. The sample records 660,000 or so distinct CDR3 sequences, roughly 50% being singletons. The trim removed 4 bases at V and 2 bases at J, leaving 7 bases unmatched. The CDR3 covers 15 residues. From germline, CDR1 is DFQATT and CDR2 SNEGSKA (reference sequence). The sample is drawn from a study of blood T cells in healthy people across ages. General study results and limits: Diversity estimated from one million T cells was considered an underestimate.

The chain uses TRBV20-1 and TRBJ2-5, with 10 bases matching TRBD2. Sequenced: blood. This sequence originates from a man aged 60-69 years in good health. The CDR3 sequence is CSAKDPAGGQETQYF. Here the CDR3 DNA reads TGCAGTGCTAAAGACCCAGCGGGGGGGCAAGAGACCCAGTACTTC.